This entry features one T cell receptor beta chain sequence. One entry per CDR3 protein, called by TCRdb with MiXCR from the RT-PCR reads. The table includes almost 700,000 distinct CDR3 sequences, about 14% detected once. CDR3 size: 13 residues. The V gene's germline CDR1 is LGHNA and CDR2 YSLEER. Trimming took 0 bases from V and 0 from J, leaving 2 bases between them. This chain joins TRBV4-3 and TRBJ1-1; D gene ambiguous. Sample: memory CD4+ T cells from blood. The origin of this receptor is a female donor in good health, serving as a healthy control. The CDR3 coding sequence is TGCGCCAGCAGCCAAGAAGTGAACACTGAAGCTTTCTTT. It specifies CASSQEVNTEAFF.